These T cell receptor beta chains were read from a single sample in a study of CD8+ T cells in alopecia areata. TCRdb keeps only in-frame clones here, not all; method: immunoSEQ multiplex PCR. This repertoire shows 170,000 or so clones, 58% found once; its top ten account for 10% to 15%. The sample was CD8+ T cells sorted from blood, taken at week 24, from a patient treated with tofacitinib. Every receptor here comes from a human donor with alopecia areata. The CDR3 runs from the conserved cysteine through the conserved F or W. The D gene is left open where the match is weak. Size values are once, few and many counts, or a class for expanded clones, and some rows have none.

v_call	d_call	clone_size	j_call	cdr3_nt	cdr3_aa
TRBV15	.	.	TRBJ1-6	TGTGCCACCAGCCGGGGGGTGTTGAACACCCATAATTCACCCCTCCACTTT	CATSRGVLNTHNSPLHF
TRBV19	TRBD1	.	TRBJ1-5	TGTGCCAGTAGTATGTCAGGACAGGACAATCAGCCCCAGCATTTT	CASSMSGQDNQPQHF
TRBV29-1	.	.	TRBJ2-3	TGCAGCGCCGAACGAGTACAGCCGACTATCGCGCCCCTATCGCAGTATTTT	CSAERVQPTIAPLSQYF
TRBV5-1	.	.	TRBJ1-2	TGCGCCAGCAGCTTGGACAGCCATAATGGCTACACCTTC	CASSLDSHNGYTF
TRBV5-6	.	once	TRBJ1-2	TGTGCCAGCAGCCCGGGGGGGGCGACGAACTATGGCTACACCTTC	CASSPGGATNYGYTF
TRBV14	TRBD1	few	TRBJ2-3	TGTGCCAGCAGCCACCGGGACAGGAGCACAGATACGCAGTATTTT	CASSHRDRSTDTQYF
TRBV7-3	TRBD2	.	TRBJ2-1	TGTGCCAGCAGCCCCCTGGGCGGGGGTGGCGATGAGCAGTTCTTC	CASSPLGGGGDEQFF
TRBV5-1	.	.	TRBJ1-1	TGCGCCAGCAGCTTGATCGGGGGGAACACTGAAGCTTTCTTT	CASSLIGGNTEAFF
TRBV6-1	TRBD1	once	TRBJ2-7	TGTGCCAGCAGTGAATGGGGGACAGGGCTCTACGAGCAGTACTTC	CASSEWGTGLYEQYF
TRBV29-1	.	.	TRBJ1-2	TGCAGCGTTGAGAGGGGTTGGAGCTATGGCTACACCTTC	CSVERGWSYGYTF
TRBV6-5	.	few	TRBJ1-6	TGTGCCAGCAGTCCAGGTTGGGACTATAATTCACCCCTCCACTTT	CASSPGWDYNSPLHF
TRBV30	.	.	TRBJ1-2	TGTGCCTGGAGTGAGAACAGGTTCTCTGATTTCTTC	CAWSENRFSDFF
TRBV30	.	.	TRBJ1-1	TGTGCCTGGAGTGCAAGTGGCTTGAACACTGAAGCTTTCTTT	CAWSASGLNTEAFF
TRBV10-3	TRBD1	.	TRBJ1-1	TGTGCCAGCAGTTGGGGACAGACGAACACTGAAGCTTTCTTT	CASSWGQTNTEAFF
TRBV7-8	.	.	TRBJ1-5	TGTGCCAGCAGCCCCTGGGGGGTAAATCAGCCCCAGCATTTT	CASSPWGVNQPQHF
TRBV13	TRBD2	.	TRBJ2-4	TGTGCCAGCAGCTCGTCGGGACTAGCAGCCAAAAACATTCAGTACTTC	CASSSSGLAAKNIQYF
TRBV2	.	.	TRBJ1-4	TGTGCCAGCAGGGGGCCTGAAAAACTGTTTTTT	CASRGPEKLFF
TRBV4-1	.	.	TRBJ2-7	TGCGCCAGCAGCCAAAAACAGGGAGCCTCCTACGAGCAGTACTTC	CASSQKQGASYEQYF
TRBV15	TRBD1	.	TRBJ2-2	TGTGCCACCAGCACAAGGACAGGGAACACCGGGGAGCTGTTTTTT	CATSTRTGNTGELFF
TRBV25-1	.	.	TRBJ1-2	TGTGCCAGCAGTGACCCCCACATGGGGGACCGACGTCTTGGTGGCTACACCTTC	CASSDPHMGDRRLGGYTF
TRBV2	.	.	TRBJ2-3	TGTGCCAGCAGGGCCGGGAACACGCAGTATTTT	CASRAGNTQYF
TRBV25-1	.	few	TRBJ1-1	TGTGCCAGCAGCTACACAGAGAACACTGAAGCTTTCTTT	CASSYTENTEAFF
TRBV29-1	.	.	TRBJ2-1	TGCAGCGACGAAAGACAGGCCAATGAGCAGTTCTTC	CSDERQANEQFF
TRBV4-1	TRBD1	.	TRBJ2-5	TGCGCCAGCAGCCAAGTAAAGGGGGCAGAAGAGACCCAGTACTTC	CASSQVKGAEETQYF
TRBV7-6	.	once	TRBJ2-5	TGTGCCAGCAGCTTCGAGGGGATTGGGGAGACCCAGTACTTC	CASSFEGIGETQYF
TRBV11-1	TRBD1	once	TRBJ2-1	TGTGCCAGCAGCTTAAGACAGGGAGTCTACAATGAGCAGTTCTTC	CASSLRQGVYNEQFF
TRBV7-9	TRBD1	once	TRBJ2-7	TGTGCCAGCAGCCACTCCGGGACAGCCTACGAGCAGTACTTC	CASSHSGTAYEQYF
TRBV7-9	TRBD2	.	TRBJ2-5	TGTGCCAGCAGCTTGGGGGGGAGCCCCCCGACCCAGTACTTC	CASSLGGSPPTQYF
TRBV19	.	few	TRBJ2-1	TGTGCCAGCACCGTGGGGGGTGCCGCTGAGCAGTTCTTC	CASTVGGAAEQFF
TRBV13	.	.	TRBJ2-1	TGTGCCAGCAGCTTAGGGCGGGATGAGCAGTTCTTC	CASSLGRDEQFF
TRBV12-5	.	.	TRBJ1-2	TGTGCTAGTGGTTCTGGAGGGATTACCTATGGCTACACCTTC	CASGSGGITYGYTF
TRBV9	.	.	TRBJ2-5	TGTGCCAGCAGCGTCTACAGCGCCCTACGGCAAGAGACCCAGTACTTC	CASSVYSALRQETQYF
TRBV25-1	.	few	TRBJ2-7	TGTGCCAAAACCCCGGGGCCCCTTAGGAGCTCCTACGAGCAGTACTTC	CAKTPGPLRSSYEQYF
TRBV5-6	TRBD1	.	TRBJ1-2	TGTGCCAGCAGCTTGGGACAGGGCTTCTATGGCTACACCTTC	CASSLGQGFYGYTF
TRBV5-6	.	few	TRBJ2-7	TGTGCCAGCAGCTCGGACATCTCCTACGAGCAGTACTTC	CASSSDISYEQYF